This T cell receptor (beta chain) is from a study of tissue T cells after allogeneic stem cell transplantation. Clones were sequenced by immunoSEQ multiplex PCR, and TCRdb holds only the in-frame ones, with some missing. The sample contains approximately 47,000 clones, over 65% of which appear only once. The CDR3 loop spans 15 amino acids. V gave up 5 bases and J gave up 2 bases; unmatched junction bases: 5. CDR1 SGHSA and CDR2 FRNQAP come from the germline V gene. A remark on this clone: Antigen unknown. Gene names and germline match the mouse. The read ends 1 residue shy of where the CDR3 ends; the end is completed using the germline J gene.

Study-wide results and caveats: Tissue-detected TCR repertoire was only partly captured by blood and spleen T cells. Alloreactivity or antigen specificity of tissue TCRs was not determined; some clones might be host cells.

Sample: sorted cells pooled from one or two spleens. The chain carries TRBV16 and TRBJ2-7; 11 nucleotides agree with TRBD2. This receptor was obtained from a pool of C57BL/6 mice in good health. The CDR3 bases that were read are TGTGCAAGCAGCCTCGGACTGGGGGGACCCTATGAACAGTAC. Translation: CASSLGLGGPYEQY. The complete CDR3 protein is CASSLGLGGPYEQYF.